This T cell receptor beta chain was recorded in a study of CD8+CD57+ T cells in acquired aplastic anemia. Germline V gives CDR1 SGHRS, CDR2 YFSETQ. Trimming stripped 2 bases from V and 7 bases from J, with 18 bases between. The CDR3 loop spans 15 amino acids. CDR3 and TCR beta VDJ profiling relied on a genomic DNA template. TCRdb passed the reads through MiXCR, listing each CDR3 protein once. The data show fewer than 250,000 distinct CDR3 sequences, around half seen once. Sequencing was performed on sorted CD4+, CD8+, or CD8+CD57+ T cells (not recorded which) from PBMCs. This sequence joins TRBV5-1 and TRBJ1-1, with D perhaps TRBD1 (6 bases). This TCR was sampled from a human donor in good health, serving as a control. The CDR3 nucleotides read TGCGCCAGCAGCTTAACAGGGACGGCAACTAATGAAGCTTTCTTT. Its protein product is CASSLTGTATNEAFF. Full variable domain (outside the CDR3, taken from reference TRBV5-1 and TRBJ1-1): KAGVTQTPRYLIKTRGQQVTLSCSPISGHRSVSWYQQTPGQGLQFLFEYFSETQRNKGNFPGRFSGRQFSNSRSEMNVSTLELGDSALYLCASSLTGTATNEAFFGQGTRLTVV.